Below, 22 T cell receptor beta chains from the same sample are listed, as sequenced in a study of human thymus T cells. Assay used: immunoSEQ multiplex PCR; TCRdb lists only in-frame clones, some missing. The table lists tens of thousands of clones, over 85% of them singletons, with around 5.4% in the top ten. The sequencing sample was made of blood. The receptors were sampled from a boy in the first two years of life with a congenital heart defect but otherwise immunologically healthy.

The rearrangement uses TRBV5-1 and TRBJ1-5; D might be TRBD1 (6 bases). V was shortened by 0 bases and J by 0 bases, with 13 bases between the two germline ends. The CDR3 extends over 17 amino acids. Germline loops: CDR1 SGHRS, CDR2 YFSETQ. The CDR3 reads CASSLAHQGTSNQPQHF. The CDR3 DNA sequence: TGCGCCAGCAGCTTGGCCCATCAGGGGACTAGCAATCAGCCCCAGCATTTT.

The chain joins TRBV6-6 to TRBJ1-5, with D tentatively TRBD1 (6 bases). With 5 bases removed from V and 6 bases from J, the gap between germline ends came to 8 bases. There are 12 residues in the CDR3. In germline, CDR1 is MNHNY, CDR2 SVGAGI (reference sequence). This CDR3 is CASSTDSQPQHF. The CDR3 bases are TGTGCCAGCAGTACGGACAGTCAGCCCCAGCATTTT.

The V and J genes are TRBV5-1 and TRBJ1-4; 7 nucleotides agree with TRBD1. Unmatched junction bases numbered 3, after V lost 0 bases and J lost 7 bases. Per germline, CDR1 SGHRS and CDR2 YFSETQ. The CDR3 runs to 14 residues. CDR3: CASSLAGGGEKLFF. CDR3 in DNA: TGCGCCAGCAGCTTGGCAGGGGGAGGTGAAAAACTGTTTTTT.

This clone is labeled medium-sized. CDR3: CASSFKGLSNQPQHF. CDR3 nucleotide sequence: TGTGCCAGTAGTTTTAAGGGCTTGAGCAATCAGCCCCAGCATTTT. The chain employs TRBV19 and TRBJ1-5; D is uncertain. V lost 5 bases and J 1 base, leaving 12 bases between the germline ends. CDR3 length: 15 amino acids. The germline V gene has CDR1 LNHDA and CDR2 SQIVND (reference sequence).

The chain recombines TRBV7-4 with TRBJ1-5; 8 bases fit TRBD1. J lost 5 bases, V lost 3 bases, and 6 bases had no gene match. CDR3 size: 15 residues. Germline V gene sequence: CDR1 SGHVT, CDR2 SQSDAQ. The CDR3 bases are TGTGCCAGCAGCTTCGACAGGGGAGGGGATCAGCCCCAGCATTTT. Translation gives CASSFDRGGDQPQHF.

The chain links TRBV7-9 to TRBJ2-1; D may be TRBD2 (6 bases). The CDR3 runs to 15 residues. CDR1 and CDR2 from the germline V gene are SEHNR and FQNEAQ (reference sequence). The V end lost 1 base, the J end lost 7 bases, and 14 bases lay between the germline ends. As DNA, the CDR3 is TGTGCCAGCAGCTTAGGGGTCGGGGGTATGAATGAGCAGTTCTTC. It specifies CASSLGVGGMNEQFF. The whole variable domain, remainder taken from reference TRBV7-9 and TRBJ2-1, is DTGVSQNPRHKITKRGQNVTFRCDPISEHNRLYWYRQTLGQGPEFLTYFQNEAQLEKSRLLSDRFSAERPKGSFSTLEIQRTEQGDSAMYLCASSLGVGGMNEQFFGPGTRLTVL.

CDR3: CASSTRQVSYNSPLHF. In DNA form, the CDR3 reads TGTGCCAGTAGCACCAGACAGGTCTCCTATAATTCACCCCTCCACTTT. The rearrangement uses TRBV19 and TRBJ1-6; the D gene is possibly TRBD1 (6 bases). CDR1 and CDR2 from the germline V gene are LNHDA and SQIVND (reference sequence). V lost 6 bases and J lost 0, with 12 bases in between. The CDR3 extends over 16 amino acids.

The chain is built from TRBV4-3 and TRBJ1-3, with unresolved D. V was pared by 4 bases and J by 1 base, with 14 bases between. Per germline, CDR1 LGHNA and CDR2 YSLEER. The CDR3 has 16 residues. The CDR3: CASSRKRAGSGNTIYF. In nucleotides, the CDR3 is TGCGCCAGCAGCCGCAAACGCGCGGGGTCTGGAAACACCATATATTTT.

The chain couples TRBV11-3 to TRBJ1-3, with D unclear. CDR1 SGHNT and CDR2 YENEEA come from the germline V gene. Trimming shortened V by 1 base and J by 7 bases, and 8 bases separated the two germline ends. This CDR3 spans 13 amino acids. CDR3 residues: CASSLVAGNTIYF. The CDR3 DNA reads TGTGCCAGCAGCTTAGTCGCGGGCAACACCATATATTTT.

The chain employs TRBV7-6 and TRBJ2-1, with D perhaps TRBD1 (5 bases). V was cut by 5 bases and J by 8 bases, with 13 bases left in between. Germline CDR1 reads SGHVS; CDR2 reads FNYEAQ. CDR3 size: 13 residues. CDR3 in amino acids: CASSPPRADEQFF. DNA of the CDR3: TGTGCCAGCAGCCCGCCCAGGGCTGATGAGCAGTTCTTC.

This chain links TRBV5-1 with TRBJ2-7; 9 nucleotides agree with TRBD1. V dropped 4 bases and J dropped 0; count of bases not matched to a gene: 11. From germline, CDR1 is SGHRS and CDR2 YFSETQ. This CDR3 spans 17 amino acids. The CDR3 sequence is CASSRIGQGSSSYEQYF. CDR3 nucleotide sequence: TGCGCCAGCAGCCGAATCGGACAGGGGTCCAGCTCCTACGAGCAGTACTTC.

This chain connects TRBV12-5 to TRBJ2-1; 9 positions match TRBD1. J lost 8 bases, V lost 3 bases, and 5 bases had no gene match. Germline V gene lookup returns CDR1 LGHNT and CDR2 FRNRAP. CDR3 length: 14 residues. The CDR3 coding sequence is TGTGCTAGTGGTTTACAGGGGGCGCGCGATGAGCAGTTCTTC. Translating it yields CASGLQGARDEQFF.

The CDR3 DNA reads as TGTGCCAGCAGCGTAGGGGAGGGCAGCTACACCTTC. This translates into CASSVGEGSYTF. The chain is built from TRBV9 and TRBJ1-2; D is unclear. The germline V gene has CDR1 SGDLS and CDR2 YYNGEE. The CDR3 is 12 residues long. V was pared by 0 bases and J by 9 bases, with 9 bases between.

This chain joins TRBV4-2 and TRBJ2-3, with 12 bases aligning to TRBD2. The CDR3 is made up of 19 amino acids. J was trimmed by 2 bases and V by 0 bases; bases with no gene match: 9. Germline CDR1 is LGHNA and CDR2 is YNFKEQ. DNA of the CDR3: TGTGCCAGCAGCCAAGATTTCGCTAGCGGGGGGGCCTACACAGATACGCAGTATTTT. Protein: CASSQDFASGGAYTDTQYF.

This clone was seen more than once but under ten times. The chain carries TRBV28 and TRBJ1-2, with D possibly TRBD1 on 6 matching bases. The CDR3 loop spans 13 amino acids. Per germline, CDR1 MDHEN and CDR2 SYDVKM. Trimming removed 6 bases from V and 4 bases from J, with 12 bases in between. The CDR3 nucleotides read TGTGCCAGCAGCGACCGACAGGCCTATGGCTACACCTTC. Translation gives CASSDRQAYGYTF.

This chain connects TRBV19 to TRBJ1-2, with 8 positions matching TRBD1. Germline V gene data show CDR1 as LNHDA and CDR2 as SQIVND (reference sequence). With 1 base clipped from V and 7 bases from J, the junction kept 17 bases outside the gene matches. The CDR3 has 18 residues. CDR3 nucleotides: TGTGCCAGTAGTATAGTTCTCCTCTCTCGGGACAGGAATCTTGGCTACACCTTC. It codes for CASSIVLLSRDRNLGYTF.

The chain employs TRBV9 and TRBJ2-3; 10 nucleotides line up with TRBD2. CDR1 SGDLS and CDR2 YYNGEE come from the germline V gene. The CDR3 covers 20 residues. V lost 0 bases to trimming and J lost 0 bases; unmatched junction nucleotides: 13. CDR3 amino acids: CASSVAKRRVAGGSTDTQYF. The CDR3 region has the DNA TGTGCCAGCAGCGTAGCTAAGCGTAGGGTAGCGGGAGGTAGCACAGATACGCAGTATTTT.

The CDR3 DNA reads TGCGCCAGCAGCCTGGACAGGGCTATGAACACTGAAGCTTTCTTT. This translates into CASSLDRAMNTEAFF. This chain connects TRBV4-1 to TRBJ1-1; TRBD1 agrees at 8 bases. The CDR3 runs 15 residues. The ends lost 4 bases at V and 0 bases at J; junction bases unmatched: 4. Per germline, CDR1 MGHRA and CDR2 YSYEKL.

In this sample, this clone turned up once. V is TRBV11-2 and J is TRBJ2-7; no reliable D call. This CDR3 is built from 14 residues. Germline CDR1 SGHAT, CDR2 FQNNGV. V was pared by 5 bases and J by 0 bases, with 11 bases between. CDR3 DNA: TGTGCCAGCAGCCCCCAGACGTCCTCCTACGAGCAGTACTTC. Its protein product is CASSPQTSSYEQYF.

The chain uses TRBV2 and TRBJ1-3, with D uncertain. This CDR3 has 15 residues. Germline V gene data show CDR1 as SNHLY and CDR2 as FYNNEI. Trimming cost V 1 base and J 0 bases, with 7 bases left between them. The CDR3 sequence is CASSEEGSSGNTIYF. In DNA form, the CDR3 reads TGTGCCAGCAGTGAAGAAGGCAGCTCTGGAAACACCATATATTTT.

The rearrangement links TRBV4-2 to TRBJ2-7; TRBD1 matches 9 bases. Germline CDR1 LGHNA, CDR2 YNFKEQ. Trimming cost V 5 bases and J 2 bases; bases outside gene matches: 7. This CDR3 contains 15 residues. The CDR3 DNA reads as TGTGCCAGCAGCGCTCAACAGGGGGCGACCTACGAGCAGTACTTC. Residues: CASSAQQGATYEQYF.

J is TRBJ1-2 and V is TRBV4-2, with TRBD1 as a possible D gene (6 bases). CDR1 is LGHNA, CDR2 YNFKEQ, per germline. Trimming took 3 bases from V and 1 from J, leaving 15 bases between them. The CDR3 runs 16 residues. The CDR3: CASSHALGQLNYGYTF. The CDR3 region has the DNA TGTGCCAGCAGCCACGCCTTAGGACAGCTTAACTATGGCTACACCTTC.